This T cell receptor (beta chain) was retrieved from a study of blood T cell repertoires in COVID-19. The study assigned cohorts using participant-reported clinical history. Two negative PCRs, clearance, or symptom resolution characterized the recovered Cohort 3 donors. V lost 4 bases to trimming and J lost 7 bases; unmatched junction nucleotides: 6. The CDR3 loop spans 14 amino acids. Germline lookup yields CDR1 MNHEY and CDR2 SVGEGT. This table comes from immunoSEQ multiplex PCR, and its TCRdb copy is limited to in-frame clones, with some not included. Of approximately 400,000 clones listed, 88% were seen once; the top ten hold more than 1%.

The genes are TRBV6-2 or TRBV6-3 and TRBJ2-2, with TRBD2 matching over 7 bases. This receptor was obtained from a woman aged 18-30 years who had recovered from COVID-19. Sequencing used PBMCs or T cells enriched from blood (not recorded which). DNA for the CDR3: TGTGCCAGCAGTTTTGGACTAGGGTACGGGGAGCTGTTTTTT. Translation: CASSFGLGYGELFF.